These 5 T cell receptor beta chains were all obtained from the same sample, sequenced in a study of T cells after yellow fever vaccination. TCRdb reprocessed the 5' RACE reads via MiXCR and lists one record per CDR3 protein. The sample consists of fewer than 400,000 distinct CDR3 sequences, over 8.5% of them appearing once. Sample: CD4+ T cells sorted from PBMCs, taken 45 days after the yellow fever booster vaccination. The receptors were gathered from a man aged 18 to 30 who received the YFV17D yellow fever vaccine.

This chain links TRBV4-1 with TRBJ2-7; no clear D gene. Germline V gene sequence: CDR1 MGHRA, CDR2 YSYEKL. Deletions cut 2 bases from V and 0 bases from J, with 11 bases between. The CDR3 is 15 amino acids. The CDR3 DNA is TGCGCCAGCAGCCAATTCATTATAACCTCCTACGAGCAGTACTTC. Amino acid sequence: CASSQFIITSYEQYF.

There are a few counts of this clonotype. V is TRBV5-1 and J is TRBJ2-3; 13 bases are a match to TRBD2. V dropped 5 bases and J dropped 3; count of bases not matched to a gene: 9. Germline V gives CDR1 SGHRS, CDR2 YFSETQ. The CDR3 extends over 17 amino acids. The CDR3 spells CASRNRGLAGDTDTQYF. The CDR3 DNA is TGCGCCAGCAGGAATCGCGGACTAGCGGGGGATACAGATACGCAGTATTTT.

The chain joins TRBV5-1 to TRBJ2-5; D is perhaps TRBD2 (6 bases). The V end was cut by 5 bases, the J end by 2 bases, with 7 bases between. In germline, CDR1 is SGHRS, CDR2 YFSETQ. The CDR3 runs 12 residues. CDR3 residues: CASREGQETQYF. CDR3 coding DNA: TGCGCCAGCAGGGAGGGTCAAGAGACCCAGTACTTC.

This clonotype was counted only a few times. The chain carries TRBV6-2 or TRBV6-3 and TRBJ2-7; TRBD2 is a possible D gene (5 bases). The germline gives CDR1 MNHEY, CDR2 SVGEGT. V shed 4 bases and J shed 6 bases, with 22 bases lying between them. The CDR3 totals 16 residues. CDR3 loop: CASSLRGFGVQSEQYF. The CDR3 DNA sequence: TGTGCCAGCAGTTTGAGAGGCTTCGGGGTTCAGAGCGAGCAGTACTTC.

The chain has TRBV2 and TRBJ2-7, with 9 bases fitting TRBD1. The V and J ends lost 10 bases and 4 bases, in that order; junction bases with no gene match: 11. The CDR3 length is 14 residues. Germline CDR1 reads SNHLY; CDR2 reads FYNNEI. CDR3 DNA sequence: TGTGCCATTTCGGACAGGGGAAGGTTGTACGAGCAGTACGTC. It yields the protein CAISDRGRLYEQYV.